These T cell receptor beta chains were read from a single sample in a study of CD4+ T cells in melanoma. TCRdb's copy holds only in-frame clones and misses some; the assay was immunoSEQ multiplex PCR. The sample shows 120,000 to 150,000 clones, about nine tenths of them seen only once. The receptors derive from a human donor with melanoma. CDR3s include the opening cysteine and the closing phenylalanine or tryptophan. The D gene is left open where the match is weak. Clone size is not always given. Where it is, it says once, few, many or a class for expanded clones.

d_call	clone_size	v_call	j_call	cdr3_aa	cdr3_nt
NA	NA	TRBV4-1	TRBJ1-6	CASSRANSPLHF	TGCGCCAGCAGCCGAGCCAATTCACCCCTCCACTTT
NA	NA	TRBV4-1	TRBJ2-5	CASSQGPTEETQYF	TGCGCCAGCAGCCAAGGTCCGACGGAAGAGACCCAGTACTTC
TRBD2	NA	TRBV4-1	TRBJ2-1	CASSQDNGGSSYNEQFF	TGCGCCAGCAGCCAAGATAACGGGGGGAGCTCCTACAATGAGCAGTTCTTC
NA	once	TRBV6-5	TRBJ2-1	CASSYTAGSDEQFF	TGTGCCAGCAGTTACACGGCAGGGTCCGATGAGCAGTTCTTC
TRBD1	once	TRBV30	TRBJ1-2	CAWRNPGTGGGYTF	TGTGCCTGGAGGAATCCCGGGACAGGGGGCGGCTACACCTTC
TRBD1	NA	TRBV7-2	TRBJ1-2	CASSLVGAGGEGYTF	TGTGCCAGCAGCTTAGTAGGGGCAGGGGGTGAAGGCTACACCTTC
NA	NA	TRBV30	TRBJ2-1	CAWSVTGTHNEQFF	TGTGCCTGGAGTGTAACCGGGACACATAATGAGCAGTTCTTC
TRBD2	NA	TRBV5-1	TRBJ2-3	CASSLQRGGTDTQYF	TGCGCCAGCAGCTTGCAACGGGGGGGCACAGATACGCAGTATTTT
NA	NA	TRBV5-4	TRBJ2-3	CASSYGYLRGSGTDTQYF	TGTGCCAGCAGCTATGGGTACCTCCGCGGGTCAGGCACAGATACGCAGTATTTT
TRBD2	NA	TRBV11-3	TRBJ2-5	CASSFGGTSGGETQYF	TGTGCCAGCAGCTTTGGCGGGACTAGCGGGGGAGAGACCCAGTACTTC
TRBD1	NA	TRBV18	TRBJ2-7	CASSVTGPYEQYF	TGTGCCAGCTCAGTGACAGGGCCCTACGAGCAGTACTTC
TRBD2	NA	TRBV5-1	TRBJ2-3	CASSPKRGVTDTQYF	TGCGCCAGCAGCCCTAAGCGGGGAGTAACAGATACGCAGTATTTT
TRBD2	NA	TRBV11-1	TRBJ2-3	CASSLAKFGTSGGTDTQYF	TGTGCCAGCAGCTTAGCGAAGTTCGGGACTAGCGGGGGCACAGATACGCAGTATTTT
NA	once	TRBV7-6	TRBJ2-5	CASSSDPPGGALETQYF	TGTGCCAGCAGCTCCGACCCTCCAGGGGGGGCGTTAGAGACCCAGTACTTC
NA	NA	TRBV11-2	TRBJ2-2	CASSSSADFRNTGELFF	TGTGCCAGCAGCTCCTCCGCGGATTTTAGGAACACCGGGGAGCTGTTTTTT
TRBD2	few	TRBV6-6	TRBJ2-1	CASSHGAGGALNEQFF	TGTGCCAGCAGCCACGGGGCGGGGGGAGCTTTAAATGAGCAGTTCTTC
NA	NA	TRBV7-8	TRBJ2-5	CASSLEVRVLQETQYF	TGTGCCAGCAGCTTAGAAGTGCGGGTTCTCCAAGAGACCCAGTACTTC
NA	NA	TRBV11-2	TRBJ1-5	CASSRLVGMGKQPQHF	TGTGCCAGCAGCCGTTTGGTCGGTATGGGTAAGCAGCCCCAGCATTTT
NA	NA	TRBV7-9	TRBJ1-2	CASSLSEDRFYGYTF	TGTGCCAGCAGCCTTTCCGAGGACAGATTCTATGGCTACACCTTC
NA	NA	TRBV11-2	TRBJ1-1	CASSLEKRTEAFF	TGTGCCAGCAGCTTAGAAAAAAGGACTGAAGCTTTCTTT
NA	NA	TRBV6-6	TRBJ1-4	CASSRNGQNEKLFF	TGTGCCAGCAGTCGAAACGGGCAGAATGAAAAACTGTTTTTT
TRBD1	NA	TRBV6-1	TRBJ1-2	CASSETGRRGYTF	TGTGCCAGCAGTGAGACAGGGCGGAGAGGCTACACCTTC
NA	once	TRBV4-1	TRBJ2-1	CASSQPLGYNEQFF	TGCGCCAGCAGCCAGCCGCTAGGGTACAATGAGCAGTTCTTC
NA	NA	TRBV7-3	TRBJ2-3	CASSLSRTDTQYF	TGTGCCAGCAGCTTATCGCGCACAGATACGCAGTATTTT
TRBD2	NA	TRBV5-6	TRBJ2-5	CASSLPLARGAETQYF	TGTGCCAGCAGCTTGCCTCTAGCGCGGGGGGCGGAGACCCAGTACTTC
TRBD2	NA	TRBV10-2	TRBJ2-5	CASSAQLAGVPQETQYF	TGCGCCAGCAGCGCACAGCTAGCGGGGGTTCCCCAAGAGACCCAGTACTTC
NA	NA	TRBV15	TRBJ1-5	CATSKKRAGVNQPQHF	TGTGCCACCAGCAAAAAAAGGGCAGGCGTCAATCAGCCCCAGCATTTT
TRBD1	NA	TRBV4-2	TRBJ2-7	CASSTRSAGTGVYEQYF	TGTGCCAGCAGCACGCGATCAGCCGGGACAGGGGTCTACGAGCAGTACTTC
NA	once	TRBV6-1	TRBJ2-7	CATSQAIPLYEQYF	TGTGCAACTAGCCAGGCAATACCGCTCTACGAGCAGTACTTC
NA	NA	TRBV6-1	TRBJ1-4	CASRATLGGNEKLFF	TGTGCCAGCAGGGCGACCCTGGGGGGTAATGAAAAACTGTTTTTT
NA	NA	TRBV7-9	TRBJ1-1	CASSFTQGRAFF	TGTGCCAGCAGCTTCACACAGGGAAGAGCTTTCTTT
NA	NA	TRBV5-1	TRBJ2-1	CASSLSPGAGEQFF	TGCGCCAGCAGCTTGTCCCCGGGGGCGGGTGAGCAGTTCTTC
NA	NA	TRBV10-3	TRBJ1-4	CAPRHGENSFREKLFF	TGTGCTCCCAGACACGGGGAGAACTCGTTTCGTGAAAAACTGTTTTTT
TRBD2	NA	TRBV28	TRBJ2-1	CASSTRREVSYNEQFF	TGTGCCAGCAGCACCAGACGGGAGGTCTCCTACAATGAGCAGTTCTTC
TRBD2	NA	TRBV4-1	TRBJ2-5	CASSPRGLAGETQYF	TGCGCCAGCAGCCCAAGAGGACTAGCGGGCGAGACCCAGTACTTC
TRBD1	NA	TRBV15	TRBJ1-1	CATGRDRNTEAFF	TGTGCCACCGGCCGGGACAGGAACACTGAAGCTTTCTTT
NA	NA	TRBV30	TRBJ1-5	CACQQADSNQPQHF	TGTGCCTGCCAACAGGCTGATAGCAATCAGCCCCAGCATTTT
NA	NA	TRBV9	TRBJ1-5	CASSADGNQPQHF	TGTGCCAGCAGCGCCGACGGGAATCAGCCCCAGCATTTT
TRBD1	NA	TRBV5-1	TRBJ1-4	CASSPEGTDSPKLFF	TGCGCCAGCAGTCCCGAAGGGACAGATTCTCCGAAACTGTTTTTT
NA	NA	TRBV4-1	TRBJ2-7	CASSQGPGTYEQYF	TGCGCCAGCAGCCAAGGGCCAGGGACCTACGAGCAGTACTTC
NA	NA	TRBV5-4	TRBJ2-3	CASSFMGATDTQYF	TGTGCCAGCAGCTTTATGGGGGCCACAGATACGCAGTATTTT
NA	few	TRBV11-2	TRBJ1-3	CASSRLQAYSGNTIYF	TGTGCCAGCTCAAGGTTACAGGCTTACTCTGGAAACACCATATATTTT
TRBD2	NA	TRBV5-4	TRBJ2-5	CASSGAGDQETQYF	TGTGCCAGCAGCGGTGCGGGGGACCAAGAGACCCAGTACTTC
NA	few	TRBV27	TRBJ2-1	CASLPRRDSYNEQFF	TGTGCCAGCCTTCCCCGGCGGGACTCCTACAATGAGCAGTTCTTC
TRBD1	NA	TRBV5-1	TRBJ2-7	CASSPDRTTYEQYF	TGCGCCAGCAGCCCGGACAGGACAACCTACGAGCAGTACTTC
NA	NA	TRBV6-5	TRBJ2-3	CASSRDLRTTDTQYF	TGTGCCAGCAGTCGCGACCTTAGGACCACAGATACGCAGTATTTT